The next 19 T cell receptor beta chains were all read from a single sample in a study of blood T cell repertoires in COVID-19. Produced via immunoSEQ multiplex PCR; TCRdb's table is partial and in-frame only. The sample gives roughly 69,000 clones, less than 90% of which show up once; 3.5% to 4.5% is in the top ten. What was sequenced was peripheral blood. These receptor sequences come from a man in his fifties with active COVID-19.

A note on this clone: The junction departs from the called germline gene at one end, perhaps through a read error. The CDR3 DNA is TGTGCCAGCAGCTTGAGAGGTCAAAGCCAAAAGACCCAGTACTTC. It specifies CASSLRGQSQKTQYF. V and J are TRBV5-4 and TRBJ2-5; D uncertain. CDR3 length equals 15 residues. From germline, CDR1 is SGHNT and CDR2 YYREEE (reference sequence).

The chain recombines TRBV2 with TRBJ1-6, with 12 bases lining up with TRBD1. The germline CDR1 and CDR2 sequences are SNHLY and FYNNEI. CDR3 size: 14 residues. The V gene end was trimmed by 6 bases and the J gene end by 9 bases; junction bases not matched to a gene: 3. CDR3 protein: CASSGDRGLSPLHF. In DNA, the CDR3 is TGTGCCAGCAGCGGGGACAGGGGGCTTTCACCCCTCCACTTT.

The rearrangement links TRBV6-2 or TRBV6-3 to TRBJ2-4; 8 bases are shared with TRBD2. The CDR3 spans 17 residues. Germline V gene data show CDR1 as MNHEY and CDR2 as SVGEGT. The V segment lost 0 bases and the J segment 2 bases; nucleotides outside the gene matches: 6. DNA of the CDR3: TGTGCCAGCAGTTACTCTTGGCGGGAGGAGACCAAAAACATTCAGTACTTC. This translates into CASSYSWREETKNIQYF.

This chain joins TRBV9 and TRBJ2-3; D perhaps matches TRBD2 (5 bases). V lost 1 base and J 5 bases, leaving 11 bases between the germline ends. Germline loops: CDR1 SGDLS, CDR2 YYNGEE. The CDR3 covers 14 residues. The CDR3 region is CASSVNQAGDTQYF. CDR3 nucleotide sequence: TGTGCCAGCAGCGTAAATCAGGCGGGAGATACGCAGTATTTT.

The chain combines TRBV2 with TRBJ1-2; the D is unclear. The V end was cut by 1 base, the J end by 6 bases, with 12 bases between. The CDR3 extends over 14 amino acids. The germline V gene encodes CDR1 SNHLY and CDR2 FYNNEI. The CDR3 nucleotides are TGTGCCAGCAGTGAAGTACCGGTTCCGGATGGCTACACCTTC. As protein: CASSEVPVPDGYTF.

The CDR3 DNA follows: TGTGCCAGCTCACCATCCATGGAGCAGTACTTC. It translates to CASSPSMEQYF. The genes are TRBV18 and TRBJ2-7; D remains ambiguous. Trimming pared 2 bases from V and 7 bases from J, leaving 6 bases between. CDR1 and CDR2 from the germline V gene are KGHSH and LQKENI. The CDR3 runs to 11 residues.

This chain connects TRBV29-1 to TRBJ2-3; D possibly corresponds to TRBD1 (5 bases). V was clipped by 5 bases and J by 6 bases, with 18 bases between them. The CDR3 runs to 14 residues. Looked up from germline, CDR1 is SQVTM and CDR2 is ANQGSEA. CDR3 in amino acids: CSVRQFHIGDTQYF. DNA for the CDR3: TGCAGCGTTAGACAGTTTCATATCGGCGATACGCAGTATTTT.

The chain uses TRBV3-1 (or the pseudogene TRBV3-2) and TRBJ1-2; D is possibly TRBD1 (6 bases). CDR3 length: 14 amino acids. The V end lost 0 bases, the J end lost 5 bases, and 10 bases lay between the germline ends. Germline CDR1 LGHDT, CDR2 YNNKEL (reference sequence). DNA for the CDR3: TGTGCCAGCAGCCAAGAATCGACAGGTTATGGCTACACCTTC. Its protein product is CASSQESTGYGYTF.

In this sample, this clone turned up once. The rearrangement joins TRBV2 to TRBJ2-1, with 8 bases fitting TRBD1. The V gene end was trimmed by 5 bases and the J gene end by 0 bases; junction bases not matched to a gene: 3. The CDR3 is 15 amino acids. Germline CDR1 is SNHLY and CDR2 is FYNNEI. For the CDR3, the DNA is TGTGCCAGCAGTACGACAGGGGCCTCCTACAATGAGCAGTTCTTC. Protein sequence: CASSTTGASYNEQFF.

V is TRBV7-9 and J is TRBJ2-3, with TRBD2 matching 7 bases. Germline assignment: CDR1 SEHNR and CDR2 FQNEAQ (reference sequence). The CDR3 has 16 residues. J lost 5 bases, V lost 2 bases, and 10 bases had no gene match. This CDR3 reads CASSLLIAGARDTQYF. The CDR3 DNA reads as TGTGCCAGCAGCTTATTAATCGCGGGAGCGAGAGATACGCAGTATTTT.

This clone was detected only a few times. The V and J genes are TRBV19 and TRBJ1-1; tentative D call: TRBD1 (5 bases). CDR3 length: 17 residues. The V end was cut by 3 bases, the J end by 0 bases, with 17 bases between. Germline values: CDR1 LNHDA, CDR2 SQIVND (reference sequence). The CDR3 spells CASSIGGAGRLNTEAFF. The CDR3 bases are TGTGCCAGTAGTATTGGAGGGGCGGGCAGATTGAACACTGAAGCTTTCTTT. Filled out from reference TRBV19 and TRBJ1-1, the complete variable domain reads DGGITQSPKYLFRKEGQNVTLSCEQNLNHDAMYWYRQDPGQGLRLIYYSQIVNDFQKGDIAEGYSVSREKKESFPLTVTSAQKNPTAFYLCASSIGGAGRLNTEAFFGQGTRLTVV.

In nucleotides, the CDR3 is TGCGCCAGCAGCTTGGTCCCAGACATGAACACTGAAGCTTTCTTT. Amino acids: CASSLVPDMNTEAFF. This rearrangement joins TRBV5-1 to TRBJ1-1; D gene uncertain. Germline V CDR1 and CDR2: SGHRS, YFSETQ. This CDR3 region has 15 residues. Trimming shortened V by 0 bases and J by 0 bases, and 9 bases separated the two germline ends.

V is TRBV5-1 and J is TRBJ1-2; 7 positions agree with TRBD1. The CDR3 runs 13 residues. Germline assignment: CDR1 SGHRS and CDR2 YFSETQ. Unmatched junction bases numbered 4, after V lost 3 bases and J lost 5 bases. In DNA, the CDR3 is TGCGCCAGCAGCTCAACAGGGGATTATGGCTACACCTTC. Its protein product is CASSSTGDYGYTF.

This clone was observed a single time. The CDR3 loop reads CASRRQGTGANVLTF. The CDR3 nucleotides are TGTGCCAGCAGGAGACAGGGGACTGGGGCCAACGTCCTGACTTTC. V and J are TRBV28 and TRBJ2-6; 8 bases map to TRBD1. The length of the CDR3 is 15 residues. V shed 6 bases and J 2 bases; nucleotides not matched to a gene: 3. Germline CDR1 reads MDHEN; CDR2 reads SYDVKM. Drawing the rest from reference TRBV28 and TRBJ2-6, the complete variable domain is DVKVTQSSRYLVKRTGEKVFLECVQDMDHENMFWYRQDPGLGLRLIYFSYDVKMKEKGDIPEGYSVSREKKERFSLILESASTNQTSMYLCASRRQGTGANVLTFGAGSRLTVL.

The chain joins TRBV7-3 to TRBJ1-3; the D is unclear. Germline V gene lookup returns CDR1 SGHTA and CDR2 FQGTGA. The germline V and J ends were trimmed by 5 bases and 0 bases, with 17 bases remaining between them. CDR3 length: 17 residues. The chain's CDR3 is CASSLQTSPTSGNTIYF. As DNA, the CDR3 is TGTGCCAGCAGCCTTCAGACAAGTCCAACCTCTGGAAACACCATATATTTT.

The CDR3 DNA follows: TGTGCCAGTAGTATAGGCGTCGGGAGAACTAATGAAAAACTGTTTTTT. Translation: CASSIGVGRTNEKLFF. The rearrangement links TRBV19 to TRBJ1-4; unclear D gene. CDR3 size: 16 residues. Trimming took 1 base from V and 1 from J, leaving 10 bases between them. The germline CDR1 and CDR2 sequences are LNHDA and SQIVND (reference sequence).

The chain uses TRBV7-3 and TRBJ2-3, with 16 bases aligning to TRBD2. V dropped 6 bases and J dropped 1; count of bases not matched to a gene: 10. CDR3 length: 19 residues. In germline, CDR1 is SGHTA, CDR2 FQGTGA. CDR3 nucleotide sequence: TGTGCCAGCAGTTCGACCGGGACTAGCGGGAGGGTCCGCACAGATACGCAGTATTTT. Residues: CASSSTGTSGRVRTDTQYF.

This rearrangement joins TRBV6-2 or TRBV6-3 to TRBJ2-5; D perhaps matches TRBD1 (6 bases). The CDR3 is 14 amino acids. Per germline, CDR1 MNHEY and CDR2 SVGEGT. V was clipped by 5 bases and J by 1 base, with 11 bases between them. CDR3: CASSPTDSQETQYF. The CDR3 coding sequence is TGTGCCAGCAGTCCAACGGACAGCCAAGAGACCCAGTACTTC.

The chain couples TRBV15 to TRBJ2-5; D unresolved. CDR3 length equals 15 residues. Germline CDR1 is LNHNV and CDR2 is YYDKDF (reference sequence). Trimming removed 5 bases from V and 0 bases from J, with 13 bases in between. The CDR3 reads CATSRTDKYQETQYF. CDR3 DNA: TGTGCCACCAGCCGAACCGACAAGTACCAAGAGACCCAGTACTTC.